This T cell receptor (beta chain) originates from a study of early T cells in non-severe SARS-CoV-2 infection. TCRdb processed the 5' RACE reads anew with MiXCR; each CDR3 protein has one entry. Of 65,000 to 75,000 distinct CDR3 sequences listed, 13% were seen once; the top ten hold 5% to 5.5%. V was shortened by 4 bases and J by 6 bases, with 7 bases between the two germline ends. This CDR3 spans 13 amino acids. Germline lookup yields CDR1 SGHTA and CDR2 FQGNSA. This sequence was found in an adult who was a healthcare worker with PCR-confirmed SARS-CoV-2 infection or an uninfected control (not recorded which). The specimen sequenced was whole blood. V is TRBV7-2 and J is TRBJ1-6; D is undetermined. The CDR3 bases are TGTGCCAGCAGCTCCTGGTCTAATTCACCCCTCCACTTT. Residues: CASSSWSNSPLHF.